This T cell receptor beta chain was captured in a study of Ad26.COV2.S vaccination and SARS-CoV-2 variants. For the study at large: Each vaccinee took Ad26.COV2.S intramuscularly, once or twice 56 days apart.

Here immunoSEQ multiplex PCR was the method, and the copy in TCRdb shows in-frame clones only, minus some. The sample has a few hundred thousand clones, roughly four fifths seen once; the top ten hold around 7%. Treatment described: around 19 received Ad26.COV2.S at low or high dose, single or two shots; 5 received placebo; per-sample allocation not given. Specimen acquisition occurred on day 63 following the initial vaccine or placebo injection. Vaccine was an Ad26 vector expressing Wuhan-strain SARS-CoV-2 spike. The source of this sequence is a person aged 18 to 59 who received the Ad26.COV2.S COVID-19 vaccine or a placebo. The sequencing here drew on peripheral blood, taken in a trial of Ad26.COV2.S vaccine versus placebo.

CDR3 sequence (DNA): TGTGCCAGCTCACTGCGGGACAGTCTAGCCAAAAACATTCAGTACTTC. Amino acid sequence: CASSLRDSLAKNIQYF. The V call is TRBV18, the J call TRBJ2-4; tentatively, D is TRBD1 (7 bases). This CDR3 comprises 16 residues. CDR1 and CDR2 (germline): KGHSH, LQKENI. The V gene lost 4 bases and the J gene lost 0 bases, with 13 bases spanning the gap.